This T cell receptor beta chain stems from a study of metastatic and nonmetastatic thyroid tumors. Study in general: Repertoire comparisons spanned blood and tumor or nodule tissue from malignant and benign thyroid patients. Study-level points and caveats: The reported finding was significantly higher TCR beta diversity in malignant thyroid tumors relative to benign nodules, in blood and tumor.

The entire patient cohort was treatment-naive prior to thyroid surgery. The V segment lost 5 bases and the J segment 6 bases; nucleotides outside the gene matches: 6. Germline loops: CDR1 LGHNA, CDR2 YSLEER. The CDR3 has 15 amino acids. Through MiXCR, TCRdb re-clonotyped the PCR reads. Of roughly 24,000 clones in the sample, less than 20% are singletons; the top ten hold 2.5% to 3%. In this sample, this clone turned up many times. Its antigen is not identified. This chain joins TRBV4-3 and TRBJ2-1, with 11 bases aligning to TRBD2. The clonotype comes from a male donor with papillary thyroid cancer or a benign thyroid nodule (not recorded which). Some clones in this sample may be carry-over from other donors' samples. The specimen sequenced was adjacent normal tissue. CDR3: CASSYGTSGFNEQFF. The CDR3 DNA reads as TGCGCCAGCAGCTACGGGACTAGCGGATTCAATGAGCAGTTCTTC.